This T cell receptor beta chain originates from a study of vaccination effects on CD4 cells after COVID-19. Turning to the study itself: Antigen-specific CD4+ T cell clonotypes were called by their expansion after viral peptide-pool culture in ViraFEST. Supplemented with 8.5 to 10 IU/ml IL-2 and 10 ug/ml peptides, more than 1.5 million PBMC per well were kept in culture.

Study-level points and caveats: No early post-infection timepoints were available in the study, which also included few convalescent patients.

Investigators separated out CD4+ T cells once about 10 days of culture had passed. Half-medium exchanges with IL-2 medium took place on days 3 and 7. V dropped 1 base and J dropped 1 base, with 7 bases sitting between them. Germline-derived CDR1 and CDR2 are KGHSH and LQKENI. The CDR3 runs 14 residues. This clone counts as medium-sized. No antigen is known for it. Clones were read by immunoSEQ multiplex PCR, and TCRdb kept only the in-frame ones, dropping some. In the table there are around 35,000 clones, about 65% of which are singletons. The chain employs TRBV18 and TRBJ1-1; D is unclear. The sequencing used CD4+ T cells from PBMCs cultured without peptide, collected before COVID-19 vaccination. The clonotype was recovered from a human donor who received a COVID-19 vaccine. This CDR3 is CASSPQQRNTEAFF. The DNA of the CDR3 is TGTGCCAGCTCACCACAGCAGCGGAACACTGAAGCTTTCTTT.